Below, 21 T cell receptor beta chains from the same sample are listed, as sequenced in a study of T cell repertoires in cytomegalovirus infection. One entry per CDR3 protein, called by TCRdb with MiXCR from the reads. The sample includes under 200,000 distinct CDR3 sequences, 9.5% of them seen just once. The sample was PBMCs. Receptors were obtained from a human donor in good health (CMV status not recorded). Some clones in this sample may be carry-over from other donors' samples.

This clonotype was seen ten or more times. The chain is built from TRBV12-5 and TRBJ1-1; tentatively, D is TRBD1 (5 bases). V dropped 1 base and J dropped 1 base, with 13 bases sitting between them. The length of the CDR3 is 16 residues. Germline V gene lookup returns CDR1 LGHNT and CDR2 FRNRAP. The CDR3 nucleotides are TGTGCTAGTGGTTTGGCCCCCCTCGGGGCGAACACTGAAGCTTTCTTT. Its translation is CASGLAPLGANTEAFF.

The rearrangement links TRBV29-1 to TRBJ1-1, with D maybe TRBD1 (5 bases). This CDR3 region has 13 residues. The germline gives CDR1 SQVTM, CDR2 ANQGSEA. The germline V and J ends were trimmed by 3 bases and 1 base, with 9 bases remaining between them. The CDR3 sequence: CSVEWTPNTEAFF. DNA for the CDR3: TGCAGCGTTGAGTGGACACCGAACACTGAAGCTTTCTTT.

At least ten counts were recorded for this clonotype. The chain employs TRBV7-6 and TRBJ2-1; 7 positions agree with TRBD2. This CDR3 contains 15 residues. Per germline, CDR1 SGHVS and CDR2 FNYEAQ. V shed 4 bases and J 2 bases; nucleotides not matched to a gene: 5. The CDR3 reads CASSSQRGTYNEQFF. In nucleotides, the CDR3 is TGTGCCAGCAGCTCCCAGCGGGGCACCTACAATGAGCAGTTCTTC.

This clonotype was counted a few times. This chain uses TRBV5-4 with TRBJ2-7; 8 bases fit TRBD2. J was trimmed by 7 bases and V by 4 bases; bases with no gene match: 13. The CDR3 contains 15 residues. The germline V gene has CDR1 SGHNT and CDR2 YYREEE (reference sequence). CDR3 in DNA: TGTGCCAGCAGCGACAAGCGGGGGAGTCTAATTGAGCAGTACTTC. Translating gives CASSDKRGSLIEQYF.

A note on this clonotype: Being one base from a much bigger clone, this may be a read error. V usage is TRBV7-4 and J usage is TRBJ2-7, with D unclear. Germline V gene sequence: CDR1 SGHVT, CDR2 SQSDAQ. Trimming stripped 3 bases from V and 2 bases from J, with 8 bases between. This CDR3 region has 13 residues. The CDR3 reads CASSLESAYEQYF. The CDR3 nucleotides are TGTGCCAGCAGCTTGGAGAGCGCCTACGAGCAGTACTTC.

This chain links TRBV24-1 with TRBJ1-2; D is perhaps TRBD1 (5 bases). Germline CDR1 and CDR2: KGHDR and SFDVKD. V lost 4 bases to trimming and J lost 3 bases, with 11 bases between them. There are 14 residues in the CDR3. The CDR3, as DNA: TGTGCCACCAGTGACTACGGGACGGACTATGGCTACACCTTC. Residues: CATSDYGTDYGYTF.

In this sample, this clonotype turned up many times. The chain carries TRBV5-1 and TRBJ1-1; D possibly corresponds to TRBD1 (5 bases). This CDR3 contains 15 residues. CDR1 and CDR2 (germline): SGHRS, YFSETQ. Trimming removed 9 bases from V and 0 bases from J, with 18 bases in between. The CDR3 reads CATSPAGTMNTEAFF. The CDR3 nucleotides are TGCGCCACCTCCCCCGCGGGGACTATGAACACTGAAGCTTTCTTT.

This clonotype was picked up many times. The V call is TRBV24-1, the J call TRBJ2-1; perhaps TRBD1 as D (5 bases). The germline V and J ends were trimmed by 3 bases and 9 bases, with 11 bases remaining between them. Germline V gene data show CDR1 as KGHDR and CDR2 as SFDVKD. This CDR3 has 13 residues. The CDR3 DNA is TGTGCCACCAGTGATCCGCCAGGGCCTGAGCAGTTCTTC. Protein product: CATSDPPGPEQFF.

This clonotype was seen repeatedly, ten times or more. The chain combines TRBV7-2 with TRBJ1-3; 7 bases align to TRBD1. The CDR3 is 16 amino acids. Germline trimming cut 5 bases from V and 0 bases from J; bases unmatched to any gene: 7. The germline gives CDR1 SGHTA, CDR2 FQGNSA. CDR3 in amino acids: CASSVGGQVSGNTIYF. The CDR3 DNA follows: TGTGCCAGCAGCGTGGGCGGACAGGTCTCTGGAAACACCATATATTTT.

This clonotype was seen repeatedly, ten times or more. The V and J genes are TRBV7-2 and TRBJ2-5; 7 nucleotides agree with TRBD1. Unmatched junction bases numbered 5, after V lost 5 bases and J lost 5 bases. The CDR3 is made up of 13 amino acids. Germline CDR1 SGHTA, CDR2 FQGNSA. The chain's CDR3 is CASSRAQGETQYF. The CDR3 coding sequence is TGTGCCAGCAGCCGAGCACAGGGGGAGACCCAGTACTTC. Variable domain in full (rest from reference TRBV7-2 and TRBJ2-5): GAGVSQSPSNKVTEKGKDVELRCDPISGHTALYWYRQSLGQGLEFLIYFQGNSAPDKSGLPSDRFSAERTGGSVSTLTIQRTQQEDSAVYLCASSRAQGETQYFGPGTRLLVL.

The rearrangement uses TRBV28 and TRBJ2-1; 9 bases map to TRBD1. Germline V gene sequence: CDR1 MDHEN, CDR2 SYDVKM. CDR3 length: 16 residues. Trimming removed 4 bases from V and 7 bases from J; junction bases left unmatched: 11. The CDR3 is CASSSRRGQGRNEQFF. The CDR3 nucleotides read TGTGCCAGCAGTTCCAGAAGGGGACAGGGAAGGAATGAGCAGTTCTTC.

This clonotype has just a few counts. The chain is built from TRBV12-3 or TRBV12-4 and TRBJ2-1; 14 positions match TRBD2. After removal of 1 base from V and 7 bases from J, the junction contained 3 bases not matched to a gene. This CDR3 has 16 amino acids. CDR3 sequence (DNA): TGTGCCAGCAGTTTAGGGACTAGCGGGGGGCAAAATGAGCAGTTCTTC. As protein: CASSLGTSGGQNEQFF.

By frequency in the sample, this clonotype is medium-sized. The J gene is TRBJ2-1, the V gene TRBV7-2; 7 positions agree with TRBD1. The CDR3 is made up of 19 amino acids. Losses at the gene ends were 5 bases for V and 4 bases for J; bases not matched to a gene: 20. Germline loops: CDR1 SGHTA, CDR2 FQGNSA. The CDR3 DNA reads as TGTGCCAGCAGCAAACGGGACAGCCGATCTCCCCCCGATTACAATGAGCAGTTCTTC. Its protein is CASSKRDSRSPPDYNEQFF.

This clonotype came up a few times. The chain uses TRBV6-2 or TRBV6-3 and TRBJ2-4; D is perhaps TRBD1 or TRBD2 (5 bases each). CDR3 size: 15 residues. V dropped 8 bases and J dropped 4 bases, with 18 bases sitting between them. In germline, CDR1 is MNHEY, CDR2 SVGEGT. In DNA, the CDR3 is TGTGCCAGCCGGGACGGCGCGCCGGCGAAAAACATTCAGTACTTC. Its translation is CASRDGAPAKNIQYF.

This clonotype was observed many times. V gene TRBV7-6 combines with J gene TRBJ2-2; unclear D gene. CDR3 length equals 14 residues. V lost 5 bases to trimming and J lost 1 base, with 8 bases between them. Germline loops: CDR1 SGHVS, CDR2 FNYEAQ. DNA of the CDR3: TGTGCCAGCAGCCCGACGGGGAACACCGGGGAGCTGTTTTTT. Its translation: CASSPTGNTGELFF.

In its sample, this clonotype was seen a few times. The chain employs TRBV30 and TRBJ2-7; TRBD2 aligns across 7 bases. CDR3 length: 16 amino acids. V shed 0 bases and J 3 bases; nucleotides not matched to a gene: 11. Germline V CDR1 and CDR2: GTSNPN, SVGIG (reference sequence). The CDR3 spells CAWSVPGRTKYYEQYF. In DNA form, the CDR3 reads TGTGCCTGGAGTGTACCCGGGAGGACAAAATACTACGAGCAGTACTTC.

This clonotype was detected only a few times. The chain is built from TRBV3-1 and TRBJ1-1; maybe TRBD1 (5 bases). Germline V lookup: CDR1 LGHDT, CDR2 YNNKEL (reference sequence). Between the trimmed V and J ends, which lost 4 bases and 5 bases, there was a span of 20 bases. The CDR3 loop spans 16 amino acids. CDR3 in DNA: TGTGCCAGCAGCCTACGTGGGGGAGGCGCGGGAACTGAAGCTTTCTTT. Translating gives CASSLRGGGAGTEAFF. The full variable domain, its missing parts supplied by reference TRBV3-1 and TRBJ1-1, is DTAVSQTPKYLVTQMGNDKSIKCEQNLGHDTMYWYKQDSKKFLKIMFSYNNKELIINETVPNRFSPKSPDKAHLNLHINSLELGDSAVYFCASSLRGGGAGTEAFFGQGTRLTVV.

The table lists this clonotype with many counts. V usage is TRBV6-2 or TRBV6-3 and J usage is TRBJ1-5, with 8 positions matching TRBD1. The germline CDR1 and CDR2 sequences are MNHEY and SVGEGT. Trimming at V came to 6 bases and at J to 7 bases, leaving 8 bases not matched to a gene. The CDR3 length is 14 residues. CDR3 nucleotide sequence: TGTGCCAGCAGCCGTTCAGGGGGCTGGCAGCCCCAGCATTTT. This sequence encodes CASSRSGGWQPQHF.

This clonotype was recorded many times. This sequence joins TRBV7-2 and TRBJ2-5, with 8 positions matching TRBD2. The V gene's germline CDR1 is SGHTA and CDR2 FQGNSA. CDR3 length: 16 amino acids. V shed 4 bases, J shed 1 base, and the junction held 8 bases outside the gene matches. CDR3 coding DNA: TGTGCCAGCAGCTCTAACGGCGGGGGGCCCCAAGAGACCCAGTACTTC. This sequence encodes CASSSNGGGPQETQYF.

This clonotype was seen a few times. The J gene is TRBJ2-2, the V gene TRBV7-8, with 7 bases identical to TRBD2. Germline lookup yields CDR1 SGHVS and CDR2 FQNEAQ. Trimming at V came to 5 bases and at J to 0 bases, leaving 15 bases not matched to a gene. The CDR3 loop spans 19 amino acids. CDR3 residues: CASSARGGLIKPNTGELFF. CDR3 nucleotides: TGTGCCAGCAGCGCGCGCGGGGGACTAATAAAACCGAACACCGGGGAGCTGTTTTTT.

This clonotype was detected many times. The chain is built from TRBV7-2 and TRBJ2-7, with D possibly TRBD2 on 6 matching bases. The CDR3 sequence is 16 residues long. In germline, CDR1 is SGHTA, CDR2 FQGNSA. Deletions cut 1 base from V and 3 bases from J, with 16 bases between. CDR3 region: CASSLDPRGANYEQYF. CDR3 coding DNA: TGTGCCAGCAGCTTAGACCCGCGGGGAGCGAACTACGAGCAGTACTTC.